One sample yielded the 25 T cell receptor beta chains listed below, sequenced in a study of blood T cell repertoires in COVID-19. Only in-frame clones appear in the TCRdb table, and some are missing; sequencing was by immunoSEQ multiplex PCR. The sample contains about 90,000 clones, 80% to 90% of which appear only once. The sample consisted of peripheral blood. Source of these receptors: a human donor in a cohort sampled during active COVID-19.

This clone was counted once. V and J are TRBV6-6 and TRBJ2-2; D is perhaps TRBD1 (5 bases). This CDR3 contains 16 residues. Germline CDR1 and CDR2: MNHNY and SVGAGI (reference sequence). The V gene lost 2 bases and the J gene lost 6 bases, with 16 bases spanning the gap. CDR3: CASSYGRSRVAGELFF. CDR3 DNA: TGTGCCAGCAGTTACGGGCGCTCCAGGGTGGCCGGGGAGCTGTTTTTT.

This clone came up many times. The chain employs TRBV7-2 and TRBJ2-1; D unclear. Trimming took off 0 bases at V and 1 base at J, with 10 bases between the two ends. CDR3 length equals 16 residues. Per germline, CDR1 SGHTA and CDR2 FQGNSA. CDR3 in DNA: TGTGCCAGCAGCTTAGCCCTGCGGAGTTCCTACAATGAGCAGTTCTTC. Its translation is CASSLALRSSYNEQFF.

The chain employs TRBV9 and TRBJ1-5; D is unclear. Germline V gene lookup returns CDR1 SGDLS and CDR2 YYNGEE. V lost 2 bases and J 0 bases, leaving 6 bases between the germline ends. The CDR3 extends over 14 amino acids. CDR3 nucleotide sequence: TGTGCCAGCAGCGTGAGCCATAGCAATCAGCCCCAGCATTTT. Translating gives CASSVSHSNQPQHF. Full variable domain (missing parts from reference TRBV9 and TRBJ1-5): DSGVTQTPKHLITATGQRVTLRCSPRSGDLSVYWYQQSLDQGLQFLIQYYNGEERAKGNILERFSAQQFPDLHSELNLSSLELGDSALYFCASSVSHSNQPQHFGDGTRLSIL.

This clone was seen just once. The chain couples TRBV25-1 to TRBJ2-2, with 10 bases lining up with TRBD1. Germline CDR1 is MGHDK and CDR2 is SYGVNS. The V and J ends lost 1 base and 5 bases, in that order; junction bases with no gene match: 7. The CDR3 contains 17 residues. The CDR3 loop is CASSESGTGARTGELFF. The CDR3 nucleotides are TGTGCCAGCAGTGAATCCGGGACAGGGGCCCGGACCGGGGAGCTGTTTTTT.

The count of this clone is one. This CDR3 reads CASSKVDRAYGYTF. The CDR3 DNA is TGTGCCAGCAGCAAAGTGGACAGAGCTTATGGCTACACCTTC. The V and J genes are TRBV21-1 and TRBJ1-2; TRBD1 is the table's D call, not checked against the DNA. TRBV21-1 is tagged as a pseudogene. The CDR3 length is 14 residues.

The genes are TRBV29-1 and TRBJ2-3; maybe TRBD1 (6 bases). Per the germline V gene, CDR1 is SQVTM and CDR2 is ANQGSEA. Trimming pared 2 bases from V and 4 bases from J, leaving 10 bases between. This CDR3 is built from 13 residues. CDR3 loop: CSVESRGADTQYF. The CDR3 coding sequence is TGCAGCGTTGAAAGCAGGGGTGCAGATACGCAGTATTTT.

This clone has just one count. The rearrangement links TRBV7-2 to TRBJ2-6; 9 bases fit TRBD1. There are 17 residues in the CDR3. Germline CDR1 reads SGHTA; CDR2 reads FQGNSA. J was trimmed by 4 bases and V by 5 bases; bases with no gene match: 9. The CDR3 here is CASSLGQGNQGANVLTF. The CDR3 nucleotides are TGTGCCAGCAGCCTAGGACAGGGGAATCAGGGGGCCAACGTCCTGACTTTC.

The chain combines TRBV12-5 with TRBJ1-5; TRBD1 might be the D (6 bases). V was pared by 0 bases and J by 2 bases, with 23 bases between. Looked up from germline, CDR1 is LGHNT and CDR2 is FRNRAP. The CDR3 spans 20 residues. The CDR3 here is CASGLVLSWAGDAGNQPQHF. CDR3 bases: TGTGCTAGTGGTTTGGTACTAAGTTGGGCAGGGGACGCGGGCAATCAGCCCCAGCATTTT.

This chain links TRBV19 with TRBJ1-2, with TRBD1 identical over 7 bases. There are 13 residues in the CDR3. After removal of 7 bases from V and 2 bases from J, the junction contained 4 bases not matched to a gene. Germline values: CDR1 LNHDA, CDR2 SQIVND (reference sequence). CDR3 residues: CASTLTGNYGYTF. CDR3 coding DNA: TGTGCCAGTACCCTGACAGGGAACTATGGCTACACCTTC. The full variable domain, rest sourced from reference TRBV19 and TRBJ1-2, is DGGITQSPKYLFRKEGQNVTLSCEQNLNHDAMYWYRQDPGQGLRLIYYSQIVNDFQKGDIAEGYSVSREKKESFPLTVTSAQKNPTAFYLCASTLTGNYGYTFGSGTRLTVV.

The rearrangement uses TRBV27 and TRBJ1-1; tentative D call: TRBD1 (6 bases). Germline CDR1 and CDR2: MNHEY and SMNVEV (reference sequence). V was trimmed by 6 bases and J by 5 bases, leaving 28 bases between them. The CDR3 is made up of 18 amino acids. The CDR3 protein is CASRGAVRGLGRGTEAFF. CDR3 bases: TGTGCCAGCAGGGGGGCTGTTCGAGGGCTCGGTAGGGGGACTGAAGCTTTCTTT.

This clone was counted once. The V and J genes are TRBV18 and TRBJ2-7, with D hard to call. V gave up 3 bases and J gave up 0 bases, with 12 bases separating them. CDR1 KGHSH and CDR2 LQKENI come from the germline V gene. The CDR3 consists of 15 residues. This CDR3 reads CASSPGLQSSYEQYF. For the CDR3, the DNA is TGTGCCAGCTCACCGGGCCTACAAAGCTCCTACGAGCAGTACTTC.

The rearrangement links TRBV10-3 to TRBJ1-2, with D tentatively TRBD1 (6 bases). V was shortened by 3 bases and J by 6 bases, with 20 bases between the two germline ends. The CDR3 spans 16 residues. CDR1 is ENHRY and CDR2 is SYGVKD in the germline V gene. The CDR3 loop is CAISDSISGERHGYTF. The CDR3 region has the DNA TGTGCCATCAGTGACTCGATTTCAGGGGAGAGGCATGGCTACACCTTC.

V gene TRBV6-5 combines with J gene TRBJ1-5; D possibly corresponds to TRBD1 (5 bases). The CDR3 loop spans 12 amino acids. The V end was cut by 6 bases, the J end by 4 bases, with 7 bases between. Germline V gene data show CDR1 as MNHEY and CDR2 as SVGAGI. The CDR3 protein is CASSDSNQPQHF. The CDR3 bases are TGTGCCAGCAGCGACAGTAATCAGCCCCAGCATTTT.

This CDR3 is CASSVGDPSGSTDTQYF. The CDR3 nucleotides are TGTGCCAGCAGCGTAGGGGACCCTAGCGGGAGCACAGATACGCAGTATTTT. The chain links TRBV9 to TRBJ2-3; 8 bases are a match to TRBD2. J gave up 0 bases and V 0 bases, and 6 bases lay outside the gene matches. CDR3 length equals 17 residues. Germline V gene data show CDR1 as SGDLS and CDR2 as YYNGEE.

This chain connects TRBV7-2 to TRBJ2-3, with 12 bases that match TRBD2. The CDR3 contains 17 residues. With V trimmed by 2 bases and J by 7 bases, 10 bases remained unmatched. Germline-derived CDR1 and CDR2 are SGHTA and FQGNSA. CDR3 bases: TGTGCCAGCAGCTTAACGCGGGGGACTAGCGGGCGCTATACGCAGTATTTT. Its translation: CASSLTRGTSGRYTQYF.

This clone was counted between two and nine times. The V gene is TRBV9, the J gene TRBJ2-5; TRBD2 matches at 10 bases. The CDR3 spans 15 residues. Germline-derived CDR1 and CDR2 are SGDLS and YYNGEE. The J segment lost 4 bases and the V segment lost 0 bases, leaving 3 bases of the junction unmatched. CDR3 coding DNA: TGTGCCAGCAGCGTAGTAGCGGGGGGACGAGAGACCCAGTACTTC. Protein product: CASSVVAGGRETQYF.

CDR3 DNA sequence: TGTGCCAGCACTCTTAGCGGGGGAAGGAACGAGCAGTACTTC. Encoded protein: CASTLSGGRNEQYF. The chain joins TRBV6-5 to TRBJ2-7; 9 positions agree with TRBD2. Trimming at V came to 7 bases and at J to 5 bases, leaving 9 bases not matched to a gene. Germline loops: CDR1 MNHEY, CDR2 SVGAGI. There are 14 residues in the CDR3.

This clone was seen once. The V and J genes are TRBV27 and TRBJ2-7; perhaps TRBD1 as D (6 bases). Germline V gene data show CDR1 as MNHEY and CDR2 as SMNVEV (reference sequence). V was cut by 6 bases and J by 0 bases, with 15 bases left in between. The CDR3 is 15 amino acids. Written as DNA, the CDR3 is TGTGCCAGCAGGTTCCGGGACATCGCCTCCTACGAGCAGTACTTC. The encoded protein is CASRFRDIASYEQYF.

The V call is TRBV18, the J call TRBJ2-3, with TRBD2 matching over 10 bases. Germline-derived CDR1 and CDR2 are KGHSH and LQKENI. The CDR3 consists of 16 residues. Trimming took 4 bases from V and 7 from J; bases not matched to a gene: 11. In DNA form, the CDR3 reads TGTGCCAGCTCACTGGGACTAGCGACGTTCCCCAATACGCAGTATTTT. It yields the protein CASSLGLATFPNTQYF.

This clone was seen once. This rearrangement joins TRBV7-2 to TRBJ2-3; 9 nucleotides match TRBD1. The CDR3 has 13 residues. Germline V gene data show CDR1 as SGHTA and CDR2 as FQGNSA. Trimming removed 5 bases from V and 8 bases from J; junction bases left unmatched: 5. CDR3 protein: CASSHGQGRTQYF. The CDR3 nucleotides are TGTGCCAGCAGCCACGGACAGGGGCGTACGCAGTATTTT.

This clone was observed a single time. The chain links TRBV27 to TRBJ1-6, with 11 bases that match TRBD1. Trimming at V came to 4 bases and at J to 7 bases, leaving 3 bases not matched to a gene. Germline lookup yields CDR1 MNHEY and CDR2 SMNVEV (reference sequence). The CDR3 spans 15 residues. The CDR3 coding sequence is TGTGCCAGCAGTTCCGGGACAGGGGGGAATTCACCCCTCCACTTT. As protein: CASSSGTGGNSPLHF.

The genes are TRBV15 and TRBJ2-5; D is unresolved. V was trimmed by 0 bases and J by 2 bases, leaving 7 bases between them. CDR3 length equals 14 residues. From germline, CDR1 is LNHNV and CDR2 YYDKDF (reference sequence). CDR3 sequence reads: CATSRDGQQETQYF. The DNA for the CDR3 is TGTGCCACCAGCAGAGATGGGCAGCAAGAGACCCAGTACTTC.

V gene TRBV7-8 combines with J gene TRBJ2-7; 11 bases align to TRBD1. CDR1 SGHVS and CDR2 FQNEAQ come from the germline V gene. The CDR3 loop spans 17 amino acids. V trimming: 5 bases; J trimming: 0 bases; junction bases outside the gene matches: 9. For the CDR3, the DNA is TGTGCCAGCAGCGTATCCACCGGGACAGGGGGCTCCTACGAGCAGTACTTC. Its translation: CASSVSTGTGGSYEQYF.

The chain links TRBV6-2 or TRBV6-3 to TRBJ2-6, with TRBD1 matching over 8 bases. The V segment lost 4 bases and the J segment 4 bases; nucleotides outside the gene matches: 9. Germline assignment: CDR1 MNHEY and CDR2 SVGEGT. The CDR3 consists of 17 residues. CDR3 coding DNA: TGTGCCAGCAGTTCCTTCAGGGGGCGGTCCGGGGCCAACGTCCTGACTTTC. Amino acid sequence: CASSSFRGRSGANVLTF.

The rearrangement joins TRBV12-3 or TRBV12-4 to TRBJ1-2; no clear D. This CDR3 has 13 amino acids. The germline V and J ends were trimmed by 4 bases and 1 base, with 7 bases remaining between them. CDR3 sequence reads: CASSSTFNYGYTF. CDR3 DNA sequence: TGTGCCAGCAGTTCTACTTTTAACTATGGCTACACCTTC.